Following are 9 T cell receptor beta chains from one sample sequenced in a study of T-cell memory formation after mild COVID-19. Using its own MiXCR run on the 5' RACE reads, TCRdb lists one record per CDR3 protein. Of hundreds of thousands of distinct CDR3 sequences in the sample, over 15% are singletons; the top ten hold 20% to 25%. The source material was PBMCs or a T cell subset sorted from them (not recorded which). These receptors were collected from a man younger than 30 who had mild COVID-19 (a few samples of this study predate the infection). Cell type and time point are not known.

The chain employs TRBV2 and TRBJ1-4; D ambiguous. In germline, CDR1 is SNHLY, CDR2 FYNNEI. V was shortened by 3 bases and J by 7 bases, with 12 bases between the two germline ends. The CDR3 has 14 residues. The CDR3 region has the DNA TGTGCCAGCAGTGAGGTTACGGACGGTGAAAAACTGTTTTTT. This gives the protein CASSEVTDGEKLFF.

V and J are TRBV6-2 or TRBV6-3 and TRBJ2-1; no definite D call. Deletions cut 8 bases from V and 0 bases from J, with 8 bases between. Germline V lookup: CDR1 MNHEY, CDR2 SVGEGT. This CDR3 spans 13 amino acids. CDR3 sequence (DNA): TGTGCCAGCGGTCAGGACTCCTACAATGAGCAGTTCTTC. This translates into CASGQDSYNEQFF.

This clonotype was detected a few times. The CDR3, as DNA: TGTGCCAGCAGTGCTTTAAGGACAGGGATGTCCTACGAGCAGTACGTC. Its translation: CASSALRTGMSYEQYV. The rearrangement links TRBV2 to TRBJ2-7, with TRBD1 identical over 8 bases. The CDR3 length is 16 residues. In germline, CDR1 is SNHLY, CDR2 FYNNEI. J gave up 1 base and V 4 bases, and 9 bases lay outside the gene matches.

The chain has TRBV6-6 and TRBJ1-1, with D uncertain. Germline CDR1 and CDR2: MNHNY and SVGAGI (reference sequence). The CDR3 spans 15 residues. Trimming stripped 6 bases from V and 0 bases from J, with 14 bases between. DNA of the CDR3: TGTGCCAGCAGCCCGCCGCGGACCATGAACACTGAAGCTTTCTTT. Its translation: CASSPPRTMNTEAFF.

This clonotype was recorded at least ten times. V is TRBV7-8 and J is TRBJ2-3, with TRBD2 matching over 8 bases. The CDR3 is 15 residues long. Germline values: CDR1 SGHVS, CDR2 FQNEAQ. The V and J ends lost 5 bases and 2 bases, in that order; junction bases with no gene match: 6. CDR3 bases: TGTGCCAGCAGCCCCGGACTAGCTAACACAGATACGCAGTATTTT. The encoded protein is CASSPGLANTDTQYF.

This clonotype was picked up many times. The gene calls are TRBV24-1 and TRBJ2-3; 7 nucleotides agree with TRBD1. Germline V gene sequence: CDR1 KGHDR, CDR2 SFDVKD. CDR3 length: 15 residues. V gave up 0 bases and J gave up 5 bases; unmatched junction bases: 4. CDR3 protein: CATSDLRDSQDTQYF. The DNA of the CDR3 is TGTGCCACCAGTGATTTGAGGGACAGTCAAGATACGCAGTATTTT.

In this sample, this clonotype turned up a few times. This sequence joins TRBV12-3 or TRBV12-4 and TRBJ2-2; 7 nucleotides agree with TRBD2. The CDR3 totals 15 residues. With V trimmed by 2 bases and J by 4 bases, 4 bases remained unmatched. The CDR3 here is CASSLRLASTGELFF. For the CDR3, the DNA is TGTGCCAGCAGTTTACGACTAGCTAGCACCGGGGAGCTGTTTTTT.

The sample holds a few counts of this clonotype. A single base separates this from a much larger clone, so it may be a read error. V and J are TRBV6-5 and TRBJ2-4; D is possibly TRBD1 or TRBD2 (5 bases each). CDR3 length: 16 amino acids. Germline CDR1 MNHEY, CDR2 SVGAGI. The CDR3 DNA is TGTGCCAGCAGTTACTCTGGGGTCGGGACCAAACACATTCAGTACTTC. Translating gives CASSYSGVGTKHIQYF.

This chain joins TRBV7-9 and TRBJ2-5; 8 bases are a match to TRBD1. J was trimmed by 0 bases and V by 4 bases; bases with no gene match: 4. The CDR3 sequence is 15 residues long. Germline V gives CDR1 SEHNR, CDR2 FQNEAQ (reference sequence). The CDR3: CASSSKTGDQETQYF. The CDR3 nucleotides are TGTGCCAGCAGCTCCAAGACAGGGGACCAAGAGACCCAGTACTTC.